These T cell receptor beta chains were read from a single sample in a study of a mutant IDH1 vaccine in newly diagnosed glioma. The table came from immunoSEQ multiplex PCR; TCRdb's copy has only in-frame clones and leaves some out. The sample lists fewer than 40,000 clones; 75% to 80% were seen once. No antigen has been identified for these receptors. The specimen was PBMCs, collected from a glioma patient whose treatment included an IDH1 peptide vaccine. Every receptor here comes from a man aged 35-49 years with glioma. CDR3s include the opening cysteine and the closing phenylalanine or tryptophan. Each record gives: CDR3 length, clone size, J gene, V gene, D gene, CDR3 DNA, CDR3 protein. A D gene is named only where the DNA matches it firmly. The size field is filled for only some rows; it gives once, few, many or a size class.

>12|-|TRBJ2-7|TRBV19|TRBD1
TGTGCCAGTAGTCCGACCTCAGGGGGGCAGTACTTC
CASSPTSGGQYF
>13|-|TRBJ1-2|TRBV29-1|-
TGCAGCGTTGGAGAGGGGTCCAACTATGGCTACACCTTC
CSVGEGSNYGYTF
>16|-|TRBJ1-5|TRBV7-2|-
TGTGCCAGCTCCCTGGGGGTCGGGATTCTCAATCAGCCCCAGCATTTT
CASSLGVGILNQPQHF
>12|once|TRBJ1-1|TRBV7-2|-
TGTGCCAGCAGCTTAAACAGGGCGGAAGCTTTCTTT
CASSLNRAEAFF
>15|-|TRBJ1-1|TRBV29-1|TRBD1
TGCAGCGTTGACTTGTTTGGACAGGGGGCCACTGAAGCTTTCTTT
CSVDLFGQGATEAFF
>10|-|TRBJ1-2|TRBV14|-
TGTGCCAGCAGTCAGGGAGGCCACACCTTC
CASSQGGHTF
>16|-|TRBJ1-2|TRBV29-1|TRBD1
TGCAGCGTCCTGGGGACAGGGAGTCTCCCAAACTATGGCTACACCTTC
CSVLGTGSLPNYGYTF
>13|-|TRBJ1-2|TRBV27|TRBD1
TGTGCCAGCAGTTTCGACAGGGGGGCTGGCTACACCTTC
CASSFDRGAGYTF
>18|-|TRBJ2-7|TRBV5-1|TRBD2
TGCGCCAGCAGCCCGATGCTGGCTAGCGGGGGGAGGACCTACGAGCAGTACTTC
CASSPMLASGGRTYEQYF
>13|-|TRBJ1-1|TRBV4-2|-
TGTGCCAGCAGCCAAGTGAGGGGTACTGAAGCTTTCTTT
CASSQVRGTEAFF
>11|-|TRBJ1-2|TRBV7-9|-
TGTGCCAGCAGCTTAAACTATGGCTACACCTTC
CASSLNYGYTF
>14|-|TRBJ1-1|TRBV14|TRBD1
TGTGCCAGCAGCCTCTACAGGGGAGGAGGTGAAGCTTTCTTT
CASSLYRGGGEAFF
>14|-|TRBJ2-3|TRBV2|TRBD2
TGTGCCAGCAGTGCGGGCGGGGGTGCAGATACGCAGTATTTT
CASSAGGGADTQYF
>14|-|TRBJ1-6|TRBV4-1|TRBD1
TGCGCCAGCGCGACAGGGATAGTGAATTCACCCCTCCACTTT
CASATGIVNSPLHF
>17|-|TRBJ2-2|TRBV9|TRBD2
TGTGCCAGCAGCGTAGGCGGGGGAACTGCGAACACCGGGGAGCTGTTTTTT
CASSVGGGTANTGELFF
>14|-|TRBJ2-3|TRBV25-1|TRBD2
TGTGCCAGCAGTCTAGCGGGACTCGTCGATACGCAGTATTTT
CASSLAGLVDTQYF
>17|few|TRBJ2-4|TRBV15|-
TGTGCCACCAGCAGTGGTAACAGGGTGGGTGCCAAAAACATTCAGTACTTC
CATSSGNRVGAKNIQYF
>15|-|TRBJ1-3|TRBV15|TRBD1
TGTGCCACCAGCAGGGACAGGGGATTTCGGAGGACCATATATTTT
CATSRDRGFRRTIYF
>14|-|TRBJ2-2|TRBV2|-
TGTGCCAGCAGTGAAACTGCCAACACCGGGGAGCTGTTTTTT
CASSETANTGELFF
>15|-|TRBJ2-3|TRBV9|-
TGTGCCAGCAGCGAAAGGGGAGGCGGCACAGATACGCAGTATTTT
CASSERGGGTDTQYF
>12|-|TRBJ2-5|TRBV6-6|-
TGTGCCAGCAGTTACTCCCTTGAGACCCAGTACTTC
CASSYSLETQYF
>13|-|TRBJ2-7|TRBV7-9|-
TGTGCCAGCAGCCCCGGGACACCTTACGAGCAGTACTTC
CASSPGTPYEQYF
>12|-|TRBJ2-7|TRBV6-6|-
TGTGCCAGCAGTGACTTCCCCTACGAGCAGTACTTC
CASSDFPYEQYF
>14|-|TRBJ2-2|TRBV11-2|TRBD2
TGTGCCAGCAGCTTACGTGGGGGGGCCGGGGAGCTGTTTTTT
CASSLRGGAGELFF
>15|once|TRBJ1-2|TRBV5-4|TRBD1
TGTGCCAGCAGCCCGGGGACAGGGGTGGGCTATGGCTACACCTTC
CASSPGTGVGYGYTF
>13|-|TRBJ1-1|TRBV6-5|-
TGTGCCAGCAGCCGCTTGGGGAACACTGAAGCTTTCTTT
CASSRLGNTEAFF
>15|-|TRBJ2-2|TRBV6-5|TRBD2
TGTGCCAGCAGTCCTAGGCGGGGGGCAACCGGGGAGCTGTTTTTT
CASSPRRGATGELFF